Sequencing of this T cell receptor beta chain was carried out in a study of blood T cell repertoires in COVID-19. Looking at the study overall: Sites across the United States, Italy and Spain contributed samples from acute and convalescent COVID-19.

Germline loops: CDR1 SGHKS, CDR2 YYEKEE (reference sequence). The CDR3 covers 14 residues. V dropped 3 bases and J dropped 3; count of bases not matched to a gene: 3. Authors' methods: Cell counts per sample came from amplifying reference gene primers. TCRdb's copy holds only in-frame clones and misses some; the assay was immunoSEQ multiplex PCR. That table furnishes V, J and clone size, whereas the DNA furnished D and trimming. This table has under 200,000 clones, roughly four fifths appearing once. The chain joins TRBV5-5 to TRBJ2-3; the match to TRBD1 covers 8 bases. Sequenced input: peripheral blood. The receptor comes from a woman aged 35 to 49 with acute or convalescent COVID-19. CDR3 protein: CASSSGTGTDTQYF. Written as DNA, the CDR3 is TGTGCCAGCAGCTCCGGGACAGGAACAGATACGCAGTATTTT.